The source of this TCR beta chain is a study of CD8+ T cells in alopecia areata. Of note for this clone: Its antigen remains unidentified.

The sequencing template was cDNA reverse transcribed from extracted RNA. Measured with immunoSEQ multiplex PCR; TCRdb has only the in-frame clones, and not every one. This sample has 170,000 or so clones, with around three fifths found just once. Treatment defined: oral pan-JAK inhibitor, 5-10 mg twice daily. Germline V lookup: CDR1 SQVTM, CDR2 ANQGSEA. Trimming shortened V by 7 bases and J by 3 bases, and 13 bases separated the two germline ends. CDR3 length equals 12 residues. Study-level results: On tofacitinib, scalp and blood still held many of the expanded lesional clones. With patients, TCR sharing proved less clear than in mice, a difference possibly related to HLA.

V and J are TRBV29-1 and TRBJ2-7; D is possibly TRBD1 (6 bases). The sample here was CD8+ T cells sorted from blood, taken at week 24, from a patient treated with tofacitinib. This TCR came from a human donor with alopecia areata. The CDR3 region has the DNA TGCAGCGCTCAAGGGACAAGCTACGAGCAGTACTTC. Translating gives CSAQGTSYEQYF.